This is a list of T cell receptor beta chains from one sample in a study of immune cell composition in non-small cell lung cancer. Clones were read by immunoSEQ multiplex PCR, and TCRdb kept only the in-frame ones, dropping some. The sample has 2,500 or so clones; 74% are singletons. Sequencing was done on a sample of non-adjacent lung tissue. All receptors come from a human donor with non-small cell lung cancer. CDR3s include the opening cysteine and the closing phenylalanine or tryptophan.

TRBJ2-1 TRBV27 CASSQAGTGGINEQFF
TRBJ2-7 TRBV9 CASSRDSGYEQYF
TRBJ2-1 TRBV6-4 CASSDSTGESEQFF
TRBJ2-7 TRBV29-1 CSVKGQSYEQYF
TRBJ2-1 TRBV7-8 CASSPGVRLAGGPTYEQFF
TRBJ1-4 TRBV5-5 CASSWGETTNEKLFF
TRBJ2-1 TRBV7-2 CASSRGSGYNEQFF
TRBJ2-1 TRBV13 CASSTSSGRAYNEQFF
TRBJ1-2 TRBV7-2 CASSLGQELYGYTF
TRBJ2-5 TRBV5-5 CASSPGLAGWGQETQYF
TRBJ2-7 TRBV4-2 CASSQDRVTTARVRYEQYF
TRBJ2-1 TRBV7-9 CASSALGASNEQFF
TRBJ1-4 TRBV28 CASSFQGVEGKLFF
TRBJ2-2 TRBV19 CASSLDAGELFF
TRBJ2-7 TRBV11-2 CASSLGGQDRYF
TRBJ1-2 TRBV6-5 CASSYRRGAGGYTF
TRBJ2-5 TRBV28 CASRPGLSQETQYF
TRBJ2-5 TRBV7-9 CASSLRRGTGTGETQYF
TRBJ1-1 TRBV5-4 CASSPAGGAGMNTEAFF
TRBJ1-4 TRBV6-5 CASRPSGGINEKLFF
TRBJ1-4 TRBV7-2 CASSLDNRQNEKLFF
TRBJ2-7 TRBV28 CASNGGGSSYEQYF
TRBJ1-3 TRBV12-5 CASGLVLQGSSSGNTIYF
TRBJ2-1 TRBV5-1 CASSQPPGPDEQFF
TRBJ2-7 TRBV9 CASSLQDRADYEQYF
TRBJ1-2 TRBV11-3 CASSPVGGGYTF
TRBJ2-2 TRBV7-2 CASSPRGGLDTGELFF
TRBJ2-1 TRBV18 CASSPEGLALNEQFF
TRBJ2-7 TRBV6-1 CASSEEWDSSYEQYF
TRBJ1-5 TRBV27 CASSLLPGNQPQHF
TRBJ2-7 TRBV28 CASSPNAAYEQYF
TRBJ2-3 TRBV5-4 CASVRGGATDTQYF
TRBJ1-5 TRBV5-6 CASSTQGQGWNQPQHF
TRBJ2-5 TRBV5-1 CASSLGGVQETQYF
TRBJ1-3 TRBV7-2 CASSLGFRGPSGNTIYF
TRBJ1-2 TRBV28 CASQGIRTGGNPGYTF
TRBJ2-1 TRBV4-3 CASSQDPLAGTGNEQFF
TRBJ1-1 TRBV10-1 CASSASGGTEAFF
TRBJ1-2 TRBV27 CASSQDSYNYGYTF
TRBJ1-1 TRBV10-3 CAISDREGYRAEAFF
TRBJ2-5 TRBV5-1 CASSPRPSGTGETQYF
TRBJ2-7 TRBV13 CASRKQGASYEQYF
TRBJ2-2 TRBV19 CASSSDRGRLKTGELFF
TRBJ1-5 TRBV21-1 CASSLGGGGDSNQPQHF
TRBJ2-5 TRBV29-1 CSVLYGSPGETQYF
TRBJ1-2 TRBV5-6 CASSNRQILNYGYTF
TRBJ2-7 TRBV28 CASQFVQGRDEQYF
TRBJ2-2 TRBV6-4 CASSPGQGGTGELFF
TRBJ2-3 TRBV7-2 CASSPRPSEDTQYF